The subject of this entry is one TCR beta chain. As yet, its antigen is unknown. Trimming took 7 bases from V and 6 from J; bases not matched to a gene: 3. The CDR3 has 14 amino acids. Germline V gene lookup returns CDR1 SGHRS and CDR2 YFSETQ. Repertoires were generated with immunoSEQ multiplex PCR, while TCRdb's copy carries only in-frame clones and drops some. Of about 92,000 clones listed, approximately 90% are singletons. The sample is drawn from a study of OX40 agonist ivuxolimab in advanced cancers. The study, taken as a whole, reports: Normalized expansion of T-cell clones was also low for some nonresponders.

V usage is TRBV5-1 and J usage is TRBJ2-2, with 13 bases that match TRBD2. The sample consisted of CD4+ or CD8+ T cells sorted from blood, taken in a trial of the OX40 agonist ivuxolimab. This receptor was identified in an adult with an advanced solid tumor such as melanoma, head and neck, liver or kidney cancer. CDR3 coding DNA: TGCGCCAGCCGGACTAGCGGGAGATCCGGGGAGCTGTTTTTT. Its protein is CASRTSGRSGELFF.